This paragraph reports one T cell receptor (beta chain). No antigen is known for it. Repertoires were generated with immunoSEQ multiplex PCR, while TCRdb's copy carries only in-frame clones and drops some. The table lists roughly 160,000 clones, about 90% of them singletons, with over 1.5% in the top ten. The CDR3 loop spans 15 amino acids. CDR1 SGHDT and CDR2 YYEEEE come from the germline V gene. Trimming removed 1 base at V and 6 bases at J, with 17 bases between. The sample is drawn from a study of T cell responses to AZD1222 COVID-19 vaccine. Study-wide results and caveats: Donors skewed white British and female; clonal diversity was possibly underestimated. Every sample of the repertoires postdated the peak T cell response. Baseline seropositivity occurred in only a handful of AZD1222 recipients. At 160-218 and 743-854, vaccine-associated CD4 TCRs were dominant, and they spanned spike.

Sequences were derived from peripheral blood, sampled on day 0 of AZD1222 vaccination. This chain connects TRBV5-6 to TRBJ2-7, with D possibly being TRBD1 (6 bases). The clonotype comes from an adult in good health. The CDR3 here is CASSLFGQTLFEQYF. DNA of the CDR3: TGTGCCAGCAGCTTGTTCGGACAGACCCTCTTCGAGCAGTACTTC.